This T cell receptor beta chain is from a study of cytomegalovirus exposure and HLA in healthy donors. Broader study findings: No immune exposure information besides CMV serostatus was available. Productive rates of about 87% or about 30% were seen for most TCR beta V segments in an earlier analysis. The authors later found most CMV-associated TCR beta chains appeared HLA-restricted.

PCR employed 60 Vbeta and 13 Jbeta primers. Clones were read by immunoSEQ multiplex PCR, and TCRdb kept only the in-frame ones, dropping some. The repertoire has about 170,000 clones, over 60% of them found once; the top ten carry 2% to 2.5%. This CDR3 has 17 residues. V dropped 2 bases and J dropped 2 bases, with 13 bases sitting between them. The germline gives CDR1 MDHEN, CDR2 SYDVKM. Points on this clone: The antigen remains unidentified.

The gene calls are TRBV28 and TRBJ2-6; tentative D call: TRBD1 (5 bases). The sample comprised PBMCs. The clonotype was recovered from a woman in her forties or fifties in good health and CMV-seronegative. The CDR3 nucleotides are TGTGCCAGCAGTTTAAGGGGTGTCCCTCCTGGGGCCAACGTCCTGACTTTC. This translates into CASSLRGVPPGANVLTF.